This T cell receptor (beta chain) was identified in a study of beta chain features in type 1 diabetes. In the study overall: All of the samples together had 107,917,701 sorted cells examined.

Study-wide points: High-TCR-expressing cells could be over-represented by cDNA sequencing.

As to this clone: No antigen is known for it. Other DNA sequences in the same sample also yield this CDR3.

CDR3 length: 14 residues. CDR1 and CDR2 (germline): SGHTA, FQGNSA. Germline trimming cut 4 bases from V and 3 bases from J; bases unmatched to any gene: 0. The whole isolated RNA underwent reverse transcription, so sequencing captured expressed TCRB transcripts. Approximately 4 million reads on average were seen across naive, central memory and regulatory T cell samples. Generated by immunoSEQ multiplex PCR, the TCRdb table keeps only in-frame clones and is missing some. Here the sample spans 150,000 to 180,000 clones, roughly 10% being singletons. The sequence came from a man younger than 35 in good health. The V gene is TRBV7-2, the J gene TRBJ2-1; 10 bases fit TRBD1. The sequenced material came from central memory CD4+ T cells from blood. CDR3 region: CASSWDRGYNEQFF. DNA of the CDR3: TGTGCCAGCAGCTGGGACAGGGGCTACAATGAGCAGTTCTTC.